These 6 T cell receptor beta chains originate from one sample sequenced in a study of CD8 T cells in Susac syndrome. RNA in amounts of about 0.5 to 1 ug was reverse transcribed with random hexamers. From the immunoSEQ multiplex PCR reads, TCRdb called clonotypes with MiXCR, one entry per CDR3 protein. This sample has tens of thousands of distinct CDR3 sequences, with approximately 96% found just once. The specimen sequenced was CD8+ T cells from PBMCs. The source of these receptors is a human donor with Susac syndrome.

The J gene is TRBJ1-5, the V gene TRBV28; D unresolved. Per germline, CDR1 MDHEN and CDR2 SYDVKM. The CDR3 totals 14 residues. The ends were cut back, 7 bases at V and 3 bases at J, with 13 bases in the middle. CDR3 protein: CASTSQKTNQPQHF. DNA for the CDR3: TGTGCCAGCACATCACAGAAGACCAATCAGCCCCAGCATTTT.

V is TRBV2 and J is TRBJ2-4; D not resolved. The CDR3 spans 12 residues. The V and J ends lost 7 bases and 9 bases respectively, with 13 bases between them. Germline CDR1 and CDR2: SNHLY and FYNNEI. CDR3 sequence: CASKVGGLIQYF. DNA of the CDR3: TGTGCCAGCAAGGTCGGCGGCCTCATTCAGTACTTC.

This rearrangement joins TRBV28 to TRBJ1-5, with D uncertain. V shed 7 bases and J shed 6 bases, with 10 bases lying between them. The CDR3 length is 12 residues. Germline lookup yields CDR1 MDHEN and CDR2 SYDVKM. DNA of the CDR3: TGTGCCAGCACCGTTGGAGGTCAGCCCCAGCATTTT. Translated: CASTVGGQPQHF.

This sequence joins TRBV9 and TRBJ1-4, with unresolved D. The V gene lost 2 bases and the J gene lost 3 bases, with 8 bases spanning the gap. Per the germline V gene, CDR1 is SGDLS and CDR2 is YYNGEE. The CDR3 loop spans 14 amino acids. The CDR3 nucleotides are TGTGCCAGCAGCGTTACAGTTCCTAATGAAAAACTGTTTTTT. It yields the protein CASSVTVPNEKLFF.

This clonotype appeared a single time. The chain recombines TRBV15 with TRBJ2-7; D gene ambiguous. V was clipped by 1 base and J by 4 bases, with 11 bases between them. The CDR3 is 14 amino acids. Per germline, CDR1 LNHNV and CDR2 YYDKDF (reference sequence). CDR3 sequence (DNA): TGTGCCACCAGCAGAGGGGCCGGATTATACGAGCAGTACTTC. Residues: CATSRGAGLYEQYF.

The V call is TRBV6-5, the J call TRBJ1-1; D is uncertain. Germline values: CDR1 MNHEY, CDR2 SVGAGI. CDR3 length: 14 amino acids. V was clipped by 4 bases and J by 1 base, with 10 bases between them. The CDR3, as DNA: TGTGCCAGCAGTTTTGGTTTGTGGAACACTGAAGCTTTCTTT. Translating gives CASSFGLWNTEAFF.